The T cell receptor beta chain under discussion was sequenced for a study of control samples from healthy donors and cancer patients (dated by TCRdb to about 2020). The library was generated by the immunoSEQ multiplex PCR assay. TCRdb took over this immuneACCESS table, retaining in-frame rearrangements with V and J assigned. Such tables are incomplete; in checked studies, under half of the missing clones stem from an unresolved V gene, and the remainder is unexplained. The sample table holds 150,000 to 200,000 clones, of which roughly 94% were seen once. The leading ten clones occupy around 15% of the sample. To note about this clone: The antigen it recognizes is unknown. No per-base quality is available; no much larger clone lies one base away.

According to the germline V gene (reference sequence), CDR1 reads GTSNPN and CDR2 reads SVGIG. Measured from the cysteine to the phenylalanine, the CDR3 is 17 residues long. Only CDR3 DNA remains: 51 bases, in frame from the first base. The junction shows trimming of 2 bases on V and 7 bases on J, plus 21 bases between the germline ends. The receptor comes from a man between 60 and 75 years old with colorectal cancer. Sequencing was done on a sample of PBMCs. Recombination connected TRBV30 to TRBJ1-6; the D gene cannot be resolved reliably. At the DNA level, the sequence is TGTGCCTGGAGTCCCCGAACGGCGGCCATCCTCAATTCACCCCTCCACTTT. It specifies CAWSPRTAAILNSPLHF.